The text below deals with one T cell receptor (beta chain). Germline V lookup: CDR1 MGHDK, CDR2 SYGVNS. This CDR3 has 16 amino acids. Trimming took off 2 bases at V and 0 bases at J, with 11 bases between the two ends. The data were taken from a study of cytomegalovirus exposure and HLA in healthy donors. Generated by immunoSEQ multiplex PCR, the TCRdb table keeps only in-frame clones and is missing some. Of fewer than 350,000 clones in the sample, 85% to 90% were seen once. The source is a woman under 30 in good health and CMV-seronegative. The sequenced material came from PBMCs. The rearrangement uses TRBV25-1 and TRBJ2-1; D possibly corresponds to TRBD2 (5 bases). This CDR3 is CASSEERSGSYNEQFF. As DNA, the CDR3 is TGTGCCAGCAGTGAAGAACGGAGCGGCTCCTACAATGAGCAGTTCTTC.